This T cell receptor beta chain was recovered during a study of T cells in Graves' hyperthyroidism and ophthalmopathy. Aged 18 to 65, the patients had hyperthyroidism that was newly diagnosed and had lasted under 2 months. PBMCs were obtained from about 10 ml fresh peripheral blood. Trimming pared 6 bases from V and 3 bases from J, leaving 14 bases between. The length of the CDR3 is 15 residues. CDR1 is LNHDA, CDR2 SQIVND, per germline (reference sequence). This clonotype was observed many times. Its antigen is currently unknown. Using RNA transcripts as the source, TCR beta CDR3 regions were amplified. TCR CDR3 regions were first amplified by RT-PCR with HTBI primers. A single record per CDR3 protein comes from TCRdb applying MiXCR to the multiplex PCR reads. The sample consists of 350,000 to 450,000 distinct CDR3 sequences, 17% of them appearing once. Study-wide results and limits: A model of 13 V-J pairs discriminated ophthalmopathy from stable hyperthyroidism.

J is TRBJ2-2 and V is TRBV19; no firm D call. This clonotype was obtained from a woman in her 30s with Graves' hyperthyroidism that later progressed to Graves' ophthalmopathy. Sequenced material: blood. CDR3 nucleotides: TGTGCCAGTAGCCTCGTCCGGGCCGACACCGGGGAGCTGTTTTTT. It is translated as CASSLVRADTGELFF.